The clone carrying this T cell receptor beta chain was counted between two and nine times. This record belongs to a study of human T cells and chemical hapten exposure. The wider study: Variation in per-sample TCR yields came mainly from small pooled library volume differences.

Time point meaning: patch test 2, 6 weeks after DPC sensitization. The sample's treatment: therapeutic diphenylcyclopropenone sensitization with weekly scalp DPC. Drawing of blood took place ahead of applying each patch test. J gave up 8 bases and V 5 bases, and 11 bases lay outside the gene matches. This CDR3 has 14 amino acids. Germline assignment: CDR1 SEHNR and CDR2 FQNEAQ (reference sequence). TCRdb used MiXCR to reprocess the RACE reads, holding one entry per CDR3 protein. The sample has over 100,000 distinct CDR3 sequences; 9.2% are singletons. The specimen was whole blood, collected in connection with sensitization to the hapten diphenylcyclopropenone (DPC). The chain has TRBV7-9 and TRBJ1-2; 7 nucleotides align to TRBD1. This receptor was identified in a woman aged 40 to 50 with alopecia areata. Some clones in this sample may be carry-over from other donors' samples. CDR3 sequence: CASSPPDRASGYTF. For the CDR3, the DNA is TGTGCCAGCAGCCCCCCAGACAGGGCCAGCGGCTACACCTTC.